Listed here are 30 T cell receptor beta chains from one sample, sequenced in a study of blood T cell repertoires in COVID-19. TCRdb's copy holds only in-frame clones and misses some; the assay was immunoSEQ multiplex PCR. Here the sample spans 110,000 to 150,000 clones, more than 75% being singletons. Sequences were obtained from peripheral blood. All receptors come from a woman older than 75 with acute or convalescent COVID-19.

Here the CDR3 reads CATSDPGQSHGYTF. The DNA for the CDR3 is TGTGCCACCAGTGACCCGGGACAGTCCCATGGCTACACCTTC. The genes are TRBV24-1 and TRBJ1-2; TRBD1 matches 7 bases. The CDR3 is made up of 14 amino acids. The germline gives CDR1 KGHDR, CDR2 SFDVKD. Trimming removed 4 bases from V and 6 bases from J; junction bases left unmatched: 7.

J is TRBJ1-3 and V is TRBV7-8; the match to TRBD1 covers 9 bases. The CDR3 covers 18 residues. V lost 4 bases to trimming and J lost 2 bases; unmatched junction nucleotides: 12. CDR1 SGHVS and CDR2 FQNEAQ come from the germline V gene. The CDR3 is CASSSNDRGLWAGNTIYF. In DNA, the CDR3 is TGTGCCAGCAGCTCCAACGACAGGGGGTTGTGGGCTGGAAACACCATATATTTT.

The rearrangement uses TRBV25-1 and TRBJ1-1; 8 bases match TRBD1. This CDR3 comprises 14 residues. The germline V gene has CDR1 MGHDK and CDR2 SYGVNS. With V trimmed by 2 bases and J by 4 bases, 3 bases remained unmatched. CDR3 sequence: CASSEHTGGTEAFF. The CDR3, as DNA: TGTGCCAGCAGTGAACACACAGGGGGCACTGAAGCTTTCTTT.

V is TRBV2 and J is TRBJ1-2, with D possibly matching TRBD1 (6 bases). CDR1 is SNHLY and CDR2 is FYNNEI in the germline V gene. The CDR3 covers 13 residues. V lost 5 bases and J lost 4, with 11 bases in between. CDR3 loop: CASSSRGFYGYTF. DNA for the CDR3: TGTGCCAGCAGTTCGAGGGGGTTCTATGGCTACACCTTC. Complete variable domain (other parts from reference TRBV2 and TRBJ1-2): EPEVTQTPSHQVTQMGQEVILRCVPISNHLYFYWYRQILGQKVEFLVSFYNNEISEKSEIFDDQFSVERPDGSNFTLKIRSTKLEDSAMYFCASSSRGFYGYTFGSGTRLTVV.

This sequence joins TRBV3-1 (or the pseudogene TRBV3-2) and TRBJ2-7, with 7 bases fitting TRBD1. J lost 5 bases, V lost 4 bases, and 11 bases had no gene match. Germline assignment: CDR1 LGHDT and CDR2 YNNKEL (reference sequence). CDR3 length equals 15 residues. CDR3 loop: CASSPYRGRADEQYF. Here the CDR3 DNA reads TGTGCCAGCAGCCCATACAGGGGAAGGGCTGACGAGCAGTACTTC.

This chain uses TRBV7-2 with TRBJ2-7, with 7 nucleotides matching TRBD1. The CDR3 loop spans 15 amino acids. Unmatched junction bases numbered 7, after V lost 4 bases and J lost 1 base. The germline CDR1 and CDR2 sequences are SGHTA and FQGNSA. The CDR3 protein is CASSYYTGVSYEQYF. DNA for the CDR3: TGTGCCAGCAGCTACTACACAGGGGTGTCCTACGAGCAGTACTTC.

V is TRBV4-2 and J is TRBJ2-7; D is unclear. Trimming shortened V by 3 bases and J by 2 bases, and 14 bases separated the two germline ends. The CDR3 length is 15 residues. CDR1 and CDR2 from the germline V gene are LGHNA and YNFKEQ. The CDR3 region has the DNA TGTGCCAGCAGCCAGGGTCTAGTCTCCCCCTACGAGCAGTACTTC. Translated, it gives CASSQGLVSPYEQYF.

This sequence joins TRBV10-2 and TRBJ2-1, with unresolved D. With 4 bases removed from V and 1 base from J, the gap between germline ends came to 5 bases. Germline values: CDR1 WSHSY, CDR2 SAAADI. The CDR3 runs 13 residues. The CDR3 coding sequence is TGCGCCAGCAGTGGTGAGTCCTACAATGAGCAGTTCTTC. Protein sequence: CASSGESYNEQFF.

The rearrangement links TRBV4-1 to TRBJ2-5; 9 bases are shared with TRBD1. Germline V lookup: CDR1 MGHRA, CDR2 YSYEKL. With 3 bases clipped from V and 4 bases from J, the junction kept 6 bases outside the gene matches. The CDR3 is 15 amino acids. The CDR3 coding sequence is TGCGCCAGCAGCCAGGGGACAGGGCGGGGAGAGACCCAGTACTTC. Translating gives CASSQGTGRGETQYF.

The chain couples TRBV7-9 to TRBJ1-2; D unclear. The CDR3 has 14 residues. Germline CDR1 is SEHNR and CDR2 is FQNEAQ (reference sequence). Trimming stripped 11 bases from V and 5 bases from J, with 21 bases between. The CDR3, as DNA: TGTGCCGTCCCCCGGACGGCTGGGAGATATGGCTACACCTTC. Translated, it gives CAVPRTAGRYGYTF. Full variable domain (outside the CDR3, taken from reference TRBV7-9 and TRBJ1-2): DTGVSQNPRHKITKRGQNVTFRCDPISEHNRLYWYRQTLGQGPEFLTYFQNEAQLEKSRLLSDRFSAERPKGSFSTLEIQRTEQGDSAMYLCAVPRTAGRYGYTFGSGTRLTVV.

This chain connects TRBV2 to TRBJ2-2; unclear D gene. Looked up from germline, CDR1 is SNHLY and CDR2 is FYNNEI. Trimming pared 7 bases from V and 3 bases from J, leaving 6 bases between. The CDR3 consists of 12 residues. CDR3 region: CASKKHTGELFF. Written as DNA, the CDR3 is TGTGCCAGCAAAAAGCACACCGGGGAGCTGTTTTTT. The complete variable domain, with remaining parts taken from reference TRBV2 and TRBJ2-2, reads EPEVTQTPSHQVTQMGQEVILRCVPISNHLYFYWYRQILGQKVEFLVSFYNNEISEKSEIFDDQFSVERPDGSNFTLKIRSTKLEDSAMYFCASKKHTGELFFGEGSRLTVL.

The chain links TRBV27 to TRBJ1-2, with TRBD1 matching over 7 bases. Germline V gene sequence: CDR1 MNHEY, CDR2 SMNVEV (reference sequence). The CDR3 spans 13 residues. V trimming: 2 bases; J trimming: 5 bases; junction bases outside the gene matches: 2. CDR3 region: CASSLGTAYGYTF. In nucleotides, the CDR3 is TGTGCCAGCAGTTTAGGGACAGCGTATGGCTACACCTTC.

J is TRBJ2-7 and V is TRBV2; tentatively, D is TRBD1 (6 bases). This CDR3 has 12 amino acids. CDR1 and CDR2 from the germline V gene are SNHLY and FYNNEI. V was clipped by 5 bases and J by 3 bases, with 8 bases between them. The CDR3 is CASSLDSYEQYF. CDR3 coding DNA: TGTGCCAGCAGTTTGGACAGCTACGAGCAGTACTTC.

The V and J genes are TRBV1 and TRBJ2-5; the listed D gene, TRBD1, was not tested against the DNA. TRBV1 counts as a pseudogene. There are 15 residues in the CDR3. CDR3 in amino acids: CTSSRYGRVPGMQYF. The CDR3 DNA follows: TGCACCAGCAGCCGGTACGGCCGTGTCCCAGGGATGCAGTACTTC.

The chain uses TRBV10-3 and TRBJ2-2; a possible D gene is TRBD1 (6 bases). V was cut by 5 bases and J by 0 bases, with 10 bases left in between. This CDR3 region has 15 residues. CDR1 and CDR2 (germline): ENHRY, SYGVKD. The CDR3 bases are TGTGCCATCAGTCGAACAGGGACGAACACCGGGGAGCTGTTTTTT. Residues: CAISRTGTNTGELFF.

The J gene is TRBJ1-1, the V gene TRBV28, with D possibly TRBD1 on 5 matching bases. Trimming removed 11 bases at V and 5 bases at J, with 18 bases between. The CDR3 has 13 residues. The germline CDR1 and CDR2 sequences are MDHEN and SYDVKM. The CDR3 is CAGMGQIATEAFF. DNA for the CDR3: TGTGCCGGCATGGGGCAAATCGCGACTGAAGCTTTCTTT. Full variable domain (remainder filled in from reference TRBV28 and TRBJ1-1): DVKVTQSSRYLVKRTGEKVFLECVQDMDHENMFWYRQDPGLGLRLIYFSYDVKMKEKGDIPEGYSVSREKKERFSLILESASTNQTSMYLCAGMGQIATEAFFGQGTRLTVV.

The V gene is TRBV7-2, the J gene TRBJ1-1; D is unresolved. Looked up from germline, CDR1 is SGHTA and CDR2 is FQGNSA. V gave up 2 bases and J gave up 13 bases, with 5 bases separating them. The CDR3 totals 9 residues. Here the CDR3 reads CASSLNGFF. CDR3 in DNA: TGTGCCAGCAGCTTAAACGGTTTCTTT.

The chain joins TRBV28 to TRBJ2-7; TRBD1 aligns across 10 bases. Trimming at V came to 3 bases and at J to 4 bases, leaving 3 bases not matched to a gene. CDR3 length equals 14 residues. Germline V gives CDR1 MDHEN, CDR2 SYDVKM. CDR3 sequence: CASSFGTGEYEQYF. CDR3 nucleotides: TGTGCCAGCAGTTTCGGGACAGGGGAATACGAGCAGTACTTC.

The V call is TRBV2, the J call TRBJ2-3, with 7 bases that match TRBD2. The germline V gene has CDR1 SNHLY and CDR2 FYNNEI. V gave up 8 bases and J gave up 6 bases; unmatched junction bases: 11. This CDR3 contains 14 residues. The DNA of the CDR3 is TGTGCCAGCCCGAGGGGACTATCCTTGGATACGCAGTATTTT. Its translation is CASPRGLSLDTQYF.

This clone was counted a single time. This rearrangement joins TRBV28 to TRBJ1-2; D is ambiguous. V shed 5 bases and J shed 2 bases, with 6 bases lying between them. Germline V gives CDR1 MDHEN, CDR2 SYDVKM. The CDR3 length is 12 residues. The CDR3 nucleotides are TGTGCCAGCAGTGCACAGAACTATGGCTACACCTTC. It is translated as CASSAQNYGYTF.

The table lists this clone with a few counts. Written as DNA, the CDR3 is TGTGCCAGCAGTGACCGGACAGCTTCCGAGCAGTACTTC. Its translation is CASSDRTASEQYF. This chain connects TRBV6-1 to TRBJ2-7, with D tentatively TRBD1 (6 bases). Trimming left V 3 bases short and J 6 bases short, with 12 bases between. In germline, CDR1 is MNHNS, CDR2 SASEGT. The CDR3 covers 13 residues.

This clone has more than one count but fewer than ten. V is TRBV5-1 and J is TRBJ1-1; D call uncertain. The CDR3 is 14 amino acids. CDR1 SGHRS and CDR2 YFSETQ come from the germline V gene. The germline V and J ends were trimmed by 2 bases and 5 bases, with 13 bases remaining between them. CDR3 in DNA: TGCGCCAGCAGCTTAGTCGATAGAGGGACTGAAGCTTTCTTT. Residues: CASSLVDRGTEAFF.

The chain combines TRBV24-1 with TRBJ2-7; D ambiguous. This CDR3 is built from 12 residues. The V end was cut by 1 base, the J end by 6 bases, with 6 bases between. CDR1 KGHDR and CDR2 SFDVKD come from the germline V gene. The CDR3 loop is CATSDFGPEQYF. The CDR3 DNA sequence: TGTGCCACCAGTGATTTTGGGCCCGAGCAGTACTTC.

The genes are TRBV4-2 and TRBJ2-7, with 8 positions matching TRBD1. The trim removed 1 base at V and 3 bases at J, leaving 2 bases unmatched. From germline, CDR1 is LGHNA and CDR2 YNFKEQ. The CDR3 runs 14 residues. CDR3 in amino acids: CASSQGQGNYEQYF. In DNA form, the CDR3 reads TGTGCCAGCAGCCAAGGACAGGGGAACTACGAGCAGTACTTC.

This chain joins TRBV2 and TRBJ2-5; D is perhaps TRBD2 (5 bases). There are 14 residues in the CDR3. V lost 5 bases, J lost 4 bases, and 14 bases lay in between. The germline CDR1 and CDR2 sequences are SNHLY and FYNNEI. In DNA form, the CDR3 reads TGTGCCAGCAGTCCCACTAGTCGGTCAGAGACCCAGTACTTC. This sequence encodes CASSPTSRSETQYF.

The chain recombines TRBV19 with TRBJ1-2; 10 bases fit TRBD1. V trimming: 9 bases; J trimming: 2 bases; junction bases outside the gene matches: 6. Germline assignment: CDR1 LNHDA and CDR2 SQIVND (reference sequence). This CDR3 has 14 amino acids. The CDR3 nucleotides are TGTGCCAGCTCCGGGACAGGGGTAAACTATGGCTACACCTTC. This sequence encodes CASSGTGVNYGYTF.

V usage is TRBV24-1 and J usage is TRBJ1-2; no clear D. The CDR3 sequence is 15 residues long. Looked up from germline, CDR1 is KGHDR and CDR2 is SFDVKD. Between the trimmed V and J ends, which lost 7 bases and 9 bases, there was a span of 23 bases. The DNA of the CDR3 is TGTGCCACCAGCTCGCCGGCAGCGGCGATTTCGAGCTACACCTTC. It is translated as CATSSPAAAISSYTF.

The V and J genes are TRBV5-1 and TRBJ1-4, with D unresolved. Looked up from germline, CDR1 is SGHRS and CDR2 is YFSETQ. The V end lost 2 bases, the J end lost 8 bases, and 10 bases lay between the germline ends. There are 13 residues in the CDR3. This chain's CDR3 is CASSFRPGEKLFF. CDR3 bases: TGCGCCAGCAGCTTTCGCCCGGGGGAAAAACTGTTTTTT.

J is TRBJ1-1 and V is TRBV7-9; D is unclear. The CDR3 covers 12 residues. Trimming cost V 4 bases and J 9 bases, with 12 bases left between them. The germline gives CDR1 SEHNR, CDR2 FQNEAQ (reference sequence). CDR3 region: CASSSWGEQAFF. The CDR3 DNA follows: TGTGCCAGCAGCTCGTGGGGAGAACAAGCTTTCTTT. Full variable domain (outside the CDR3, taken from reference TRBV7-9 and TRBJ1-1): DTGVSQNPRHKITKRGQNVTFRCDPISEHNRLYWYRQTLGQGPEFLTYFQNEAQLEKSRLLSDRFSAERPKGSFSTLEIQRTEQGDSAMYLCASSSWGEQAFFGQGTRLTVV.

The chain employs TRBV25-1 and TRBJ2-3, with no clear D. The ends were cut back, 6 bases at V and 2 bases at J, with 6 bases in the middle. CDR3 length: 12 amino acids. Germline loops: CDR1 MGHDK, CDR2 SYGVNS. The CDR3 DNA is TGTGCCAGCAGACGAGACACAGATACGCAGTATTTT. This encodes CASRRDTDTQYF.